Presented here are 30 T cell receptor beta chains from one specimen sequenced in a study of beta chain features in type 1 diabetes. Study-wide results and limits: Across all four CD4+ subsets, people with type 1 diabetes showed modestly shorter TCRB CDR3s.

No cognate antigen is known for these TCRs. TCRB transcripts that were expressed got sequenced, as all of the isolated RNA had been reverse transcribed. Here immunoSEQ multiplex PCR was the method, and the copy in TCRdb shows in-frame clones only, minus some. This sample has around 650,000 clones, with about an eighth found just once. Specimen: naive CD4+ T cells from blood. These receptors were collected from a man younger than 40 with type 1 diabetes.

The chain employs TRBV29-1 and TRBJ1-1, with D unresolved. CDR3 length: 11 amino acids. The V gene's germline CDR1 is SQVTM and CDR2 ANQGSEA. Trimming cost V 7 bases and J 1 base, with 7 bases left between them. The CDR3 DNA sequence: TGCAGCGCCGGGAGGAACACTGAAGCTTTCTTT. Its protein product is CSAGRNTEAFF.

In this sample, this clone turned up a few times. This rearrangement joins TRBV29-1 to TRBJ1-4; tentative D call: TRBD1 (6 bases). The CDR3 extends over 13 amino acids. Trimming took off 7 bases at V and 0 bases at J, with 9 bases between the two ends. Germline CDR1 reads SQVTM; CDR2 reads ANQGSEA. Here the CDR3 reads CSARGSTNEKLFF. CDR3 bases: TGCAGCGCCAGGGGCTCAACTAATGAAAAACTGTTTTTT.

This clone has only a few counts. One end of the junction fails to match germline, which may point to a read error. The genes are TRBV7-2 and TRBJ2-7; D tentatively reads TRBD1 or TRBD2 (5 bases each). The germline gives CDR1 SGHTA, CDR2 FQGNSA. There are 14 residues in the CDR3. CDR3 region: CASSVAPGLFEQYF. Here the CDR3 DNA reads TGTGCCAGCAGCGTAGCGCCGGGGCTGTTCGAGCAGTACTTC. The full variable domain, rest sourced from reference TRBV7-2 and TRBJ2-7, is GAGVSQSPSNKVTEKGKDVELRCDPISGHTALYWYRQSLGQGLEFLIYFQGNSAPDKSGLPSDRFSAERTGGSVSTLTIQRTQQEDSAVYLCASSVAPGLFEQYFGPGTRLTVT.

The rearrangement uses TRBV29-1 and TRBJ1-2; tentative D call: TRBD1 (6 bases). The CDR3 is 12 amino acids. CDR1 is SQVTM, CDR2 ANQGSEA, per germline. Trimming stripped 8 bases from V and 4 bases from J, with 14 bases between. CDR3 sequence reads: CSLPWGAYGYTF. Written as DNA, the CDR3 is TGCAGCTTACCTTGGGGGGCCTATGGCTACACCTTC.

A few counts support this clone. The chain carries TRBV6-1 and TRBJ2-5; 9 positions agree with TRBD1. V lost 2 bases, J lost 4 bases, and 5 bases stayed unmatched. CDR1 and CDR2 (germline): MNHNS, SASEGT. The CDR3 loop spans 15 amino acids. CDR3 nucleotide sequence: TGTGCCAGCAGTGAATTAGGACAGGGGTCAGAGACCCAGTACTTC. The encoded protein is CASSELGQGSETQYF.

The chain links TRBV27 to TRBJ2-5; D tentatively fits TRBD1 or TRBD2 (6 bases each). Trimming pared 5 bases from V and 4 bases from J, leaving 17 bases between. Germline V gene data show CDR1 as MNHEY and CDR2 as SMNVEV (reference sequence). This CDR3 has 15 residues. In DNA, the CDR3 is TGTGCCAGCAGTCGGGACTTTGGGGGCGGAGAGACCCAGTACTTC. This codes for CASSRDFGGGETQYF.

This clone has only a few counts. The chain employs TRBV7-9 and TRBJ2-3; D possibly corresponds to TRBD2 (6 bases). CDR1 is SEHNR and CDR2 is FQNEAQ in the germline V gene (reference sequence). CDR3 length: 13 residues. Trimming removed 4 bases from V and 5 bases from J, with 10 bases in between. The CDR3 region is CASSWEVIDTQYF. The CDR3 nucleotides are TGTGCCAGCAGCTGGGAGGTGATAGATACGCAGTATTTT.

The CDR3 is CASSLAAPQFF. CDR3 sequence (DNA): TGTGCCAGCAGCTTAGCGGCACCACAGTTCTTC. This chain connects TRBV7-2 to TRBJ2-1; no clear D gene. The CDR3 extends over 11 amino acids. The germline V and J ends were trimmed by 0 bases and 13 bases, with 7 bases remaining between them. Germline V gives CDR1 SGHTA, CDR2 FQGNSA.

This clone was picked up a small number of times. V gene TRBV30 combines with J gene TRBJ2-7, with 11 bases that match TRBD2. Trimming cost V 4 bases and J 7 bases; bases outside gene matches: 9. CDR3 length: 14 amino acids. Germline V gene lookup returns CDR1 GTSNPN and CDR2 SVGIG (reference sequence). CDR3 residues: CAWTVGLAGGEQYF. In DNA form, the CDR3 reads TGTGCCTGGACCGTGGGTCTAGCGGGGGGTGAGCAGTACTTC.

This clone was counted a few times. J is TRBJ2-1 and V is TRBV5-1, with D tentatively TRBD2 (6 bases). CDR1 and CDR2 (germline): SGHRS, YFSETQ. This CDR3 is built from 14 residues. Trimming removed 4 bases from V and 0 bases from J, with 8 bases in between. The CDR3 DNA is TGCGCCAGCAGCCGGGGGAGCTCCTACAATGAGCAGTTCTTC. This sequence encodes CASSRGSSYNEQFF.

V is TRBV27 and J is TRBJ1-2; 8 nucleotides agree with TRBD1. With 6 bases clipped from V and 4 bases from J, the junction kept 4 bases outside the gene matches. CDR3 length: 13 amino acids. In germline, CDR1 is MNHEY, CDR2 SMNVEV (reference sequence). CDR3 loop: CASSLTGVYGYTF. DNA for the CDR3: TGTGCCAGCAGCCTGACAGGGGTCTATGGCTACACCTTC.

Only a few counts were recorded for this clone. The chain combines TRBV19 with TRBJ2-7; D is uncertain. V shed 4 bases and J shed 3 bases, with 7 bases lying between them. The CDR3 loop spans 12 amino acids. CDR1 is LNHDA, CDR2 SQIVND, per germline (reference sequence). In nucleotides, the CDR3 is TGTGCCAGTAGTAGTCAGCTCTACGAGCAGTACTTC. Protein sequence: CASSSQLYEQYF.

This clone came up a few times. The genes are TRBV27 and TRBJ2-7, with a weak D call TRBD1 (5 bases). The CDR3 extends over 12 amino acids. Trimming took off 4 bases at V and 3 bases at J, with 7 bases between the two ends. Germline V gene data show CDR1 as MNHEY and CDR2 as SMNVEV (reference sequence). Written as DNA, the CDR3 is TGTGCCAGCAGTTCGGACATCTACGAGCAGTACTTC. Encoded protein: CASSSDIYEQYF.

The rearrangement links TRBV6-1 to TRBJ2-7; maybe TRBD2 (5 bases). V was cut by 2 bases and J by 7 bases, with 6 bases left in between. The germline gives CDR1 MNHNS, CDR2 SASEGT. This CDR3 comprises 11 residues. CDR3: CASSEPGEQYF. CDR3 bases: TGTGCCAGCAGTGAACCGGGGGAGCAGTACTTC.

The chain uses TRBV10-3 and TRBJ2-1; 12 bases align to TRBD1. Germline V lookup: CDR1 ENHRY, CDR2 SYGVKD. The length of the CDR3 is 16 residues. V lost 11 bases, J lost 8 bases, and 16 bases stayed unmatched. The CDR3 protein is CAAGQGAFSGAYEQFF. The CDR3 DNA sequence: TGTGCCGCGGGACAGGGGGCGTTCAGTGGGGCATATGAGCAGTTCTTC.

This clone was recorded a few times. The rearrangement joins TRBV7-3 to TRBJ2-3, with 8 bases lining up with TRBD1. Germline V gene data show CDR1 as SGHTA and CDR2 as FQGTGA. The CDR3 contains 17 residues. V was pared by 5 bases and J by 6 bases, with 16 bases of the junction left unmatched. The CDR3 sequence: CASSPKGQGRRFDTQYF. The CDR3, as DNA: TGTGCCAGCAGCCCCAAAGGACAGGGCAGACGATTTGATACGCAGTATTTT.

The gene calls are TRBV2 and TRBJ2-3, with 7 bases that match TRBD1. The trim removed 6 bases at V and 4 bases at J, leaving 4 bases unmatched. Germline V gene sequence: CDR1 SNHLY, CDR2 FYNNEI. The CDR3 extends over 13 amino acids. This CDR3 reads CASSLQGSDTQYF. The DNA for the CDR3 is TGTGCCAGCAGCCTACAGGGGTCAGATACGCAGTATTTT.

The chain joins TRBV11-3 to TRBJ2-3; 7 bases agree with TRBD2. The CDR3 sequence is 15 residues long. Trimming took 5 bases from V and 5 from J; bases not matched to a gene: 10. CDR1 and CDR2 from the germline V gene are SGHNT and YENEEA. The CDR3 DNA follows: TGTGCCAGCAGCACCACTGCGGGGGTGGAAGATACGCAGTATTTT. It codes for CASSTTAGVEDTQYF.

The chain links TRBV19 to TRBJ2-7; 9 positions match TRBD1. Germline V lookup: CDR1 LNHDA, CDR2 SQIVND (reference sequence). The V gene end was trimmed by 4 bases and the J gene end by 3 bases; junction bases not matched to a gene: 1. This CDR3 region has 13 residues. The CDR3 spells CASSRGQGYEQYF. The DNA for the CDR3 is TGTGCCAGTAGTAGGGGACAGGGCTACGAGCAGTACTTC.

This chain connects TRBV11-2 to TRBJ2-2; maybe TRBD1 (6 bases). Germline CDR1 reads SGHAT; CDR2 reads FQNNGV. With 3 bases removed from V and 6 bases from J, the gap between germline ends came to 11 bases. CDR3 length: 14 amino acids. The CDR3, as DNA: TGTGCCAGCAGCTTTTTACAGGGTGCCGGGGAGCTGTTTTTT. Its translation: CASSFLQGAGELFF.

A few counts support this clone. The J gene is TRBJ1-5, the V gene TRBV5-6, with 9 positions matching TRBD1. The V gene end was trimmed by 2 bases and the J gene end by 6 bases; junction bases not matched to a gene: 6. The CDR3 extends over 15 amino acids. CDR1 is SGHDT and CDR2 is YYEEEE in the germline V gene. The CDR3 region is CASSFWDRVAQPQHF. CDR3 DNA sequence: TGTGCCAGCAGCTTTTGGGACAGGGTTGCTCAGCCCCAGCATTTT. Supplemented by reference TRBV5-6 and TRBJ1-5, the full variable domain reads DAGVTQSPTHLIKTRGQQVTLRCSPKSGHDTVSWYQQALGQGPQFIFQYYEEEERQRGNFPDRFSGHQFPNYSSELNVNALLLGDSALYLCASSFWDRVAQPQHFGDGTRLSIL.

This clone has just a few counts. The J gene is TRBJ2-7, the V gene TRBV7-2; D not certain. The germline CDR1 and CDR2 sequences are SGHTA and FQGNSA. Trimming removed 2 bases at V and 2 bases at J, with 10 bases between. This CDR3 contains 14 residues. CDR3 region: CASSLRASTYEQYF. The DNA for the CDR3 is TGTGCCAGCAGCTTACGGGCATCAACCTACGAGCAGTACTTC.

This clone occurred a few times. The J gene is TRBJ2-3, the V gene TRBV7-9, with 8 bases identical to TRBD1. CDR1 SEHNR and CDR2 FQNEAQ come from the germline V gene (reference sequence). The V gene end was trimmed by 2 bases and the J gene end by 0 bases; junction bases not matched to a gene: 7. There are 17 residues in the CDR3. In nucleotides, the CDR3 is TGTGCCAGCAGCTTATTTTACAGGGGGATTAGCACAGATACGCAGTATTTT. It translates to CASSLFYRGISTDTQYF.

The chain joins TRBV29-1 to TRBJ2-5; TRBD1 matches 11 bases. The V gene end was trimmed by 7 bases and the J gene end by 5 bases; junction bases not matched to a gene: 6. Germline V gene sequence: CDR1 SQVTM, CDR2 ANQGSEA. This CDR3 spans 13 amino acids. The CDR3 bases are TGCAGCGCTACGGGACAGGGGGGGGAGACCCAGTACTTC. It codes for CSATGQGGETQYF.

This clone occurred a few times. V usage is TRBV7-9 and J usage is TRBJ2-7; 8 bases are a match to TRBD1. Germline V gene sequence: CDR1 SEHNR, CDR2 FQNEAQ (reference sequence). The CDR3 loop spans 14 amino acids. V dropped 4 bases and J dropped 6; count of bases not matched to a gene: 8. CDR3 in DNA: TGTGCCAGCAGCTACCCCGGACAGGGTTCCGAGCAGTACTTC. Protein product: CASSYPGQGSEQYF.

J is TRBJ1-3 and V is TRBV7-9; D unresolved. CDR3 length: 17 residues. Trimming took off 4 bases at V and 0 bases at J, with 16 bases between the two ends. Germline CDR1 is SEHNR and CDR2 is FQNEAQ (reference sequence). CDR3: CASSSTWGGRSGNTIYF. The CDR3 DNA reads TGTGCCAGCAGCTCGACCTGGGGAGGCCGCTCTGGAAACACCATATATTTT.

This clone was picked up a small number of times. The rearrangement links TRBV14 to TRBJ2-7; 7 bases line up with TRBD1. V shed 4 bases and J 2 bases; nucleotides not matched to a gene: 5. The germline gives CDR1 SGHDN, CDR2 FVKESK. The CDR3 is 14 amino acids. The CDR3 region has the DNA TGTGCCAGCAGCCCGGGACAGATTACCTACGAGCAGTACTTC. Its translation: CASSPGQITYEQYF. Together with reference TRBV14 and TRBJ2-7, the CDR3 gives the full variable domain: EAGVTQFPSHSVIEKGQTVTLRCDPISGHDNLYWYRRVMGKEIKFLLHFVKESKQDESGMPNNRFLAERTGGTYSTLKVQPAELEDSGVYFCASSPGQITYEQYFGPGTRLTVT.

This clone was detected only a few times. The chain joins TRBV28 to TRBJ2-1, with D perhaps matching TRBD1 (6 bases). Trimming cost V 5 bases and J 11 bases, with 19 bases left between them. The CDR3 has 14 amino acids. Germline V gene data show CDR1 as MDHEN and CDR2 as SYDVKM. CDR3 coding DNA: TGTGCCAGCAGTCCAACCGATAACAGGGACCAGCAGTTCTTC. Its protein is CASSPTDNRDQQFF.

The CDR3 sequence: CASSQDRSGGRTDTQYF. Here the CDR3 DNA reads TGTGCCAGCAGCCAAGATCGTAGCGGGGGTAGGACAGATACGCAGTATTTT. The chain combines TRBV4-2 with TRBJ2-3, with 9 bases aligning to TRBD2. The length of the CDR3 is 17 residues. With V trimmed by 0 bases and J by 3 bases, 7 bases remained unmatched. CDR1 and CDR2 (germline): LGHNA, YNFKEQ.

The CDR3 loop is CAISESYRGHEQFF. The CDR3 nucleotides are TGTGCCATCAGTGAGTCCTACAGGGGCCACGAGCAGTTCTTC. The chain joins TRBV10-3 to TRBJ2-1; 7 bases agree with TRBD1. Germline lookup yields CDR1 ENHRY and CDR2 SYGVKD. V shed 0 bases, J shed 10 bases, and the junction held 6 bases outside the gene matches. The CDR3 runs to 14 residues.